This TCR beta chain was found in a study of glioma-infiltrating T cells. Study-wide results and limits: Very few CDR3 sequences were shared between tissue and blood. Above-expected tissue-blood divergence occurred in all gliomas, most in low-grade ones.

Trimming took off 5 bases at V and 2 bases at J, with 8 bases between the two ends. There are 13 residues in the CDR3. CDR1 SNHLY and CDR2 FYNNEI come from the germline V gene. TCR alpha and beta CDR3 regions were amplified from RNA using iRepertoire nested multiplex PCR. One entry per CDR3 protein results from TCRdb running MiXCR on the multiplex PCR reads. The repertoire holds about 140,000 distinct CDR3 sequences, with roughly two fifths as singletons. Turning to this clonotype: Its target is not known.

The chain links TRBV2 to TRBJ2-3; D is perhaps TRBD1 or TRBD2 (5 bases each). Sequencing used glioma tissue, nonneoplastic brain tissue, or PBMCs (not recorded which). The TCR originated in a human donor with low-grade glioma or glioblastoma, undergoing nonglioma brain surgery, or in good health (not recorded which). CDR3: CASSRDATDTQYF. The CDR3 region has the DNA TGTGCCAGCAGTCGGGACGCCACAGATACGCAGTATTTT.